The TCR beta chain described here comes from a study of CD8 T cells in Susac syndrome. With random hexamers, reverse transcription was performed on about 0.5 to 1 ug of RNA. The method of amplification for TCR beta CDR3 was immunoSEQ multiplex PCR, covering 54 Vbeta and 13 Jbeta. TCRdb re-analysed the immunoSEQ multiplex PCR reads in MiXCR, keeping a single row per CDR3 protein. The sample lists about 200,000 distinct CDR3 sequences; 95% were seen once. V was trimmed by 1 base and J by 7 bases, leaving 4 bases between them. Germline lookup yields CDR1 SGHDN and CDR2 FVKESK. This CDR3 has 11 residues. Peripheral blood CD8+ and CD4+ T cells were profiled by TCR beta sequencing. Matched for age and sex, the controls were healthy donors. TEMRA cells were FACS-enriched, and CD8+ and CD4+ T cells were isolated negatively. This clonotype has a handful of counts.

Sequenced input: CD4+ T cells from PBMCs. The receptor's source is a human donor in good health. The J gene is TRBJ1-1, the V gene TRBV14, with D uncertain. This chain's CDR3 is CASSQGGEAFF. DNA of the CDR3: TGTGCCAGCAGCCAAGGGGGTGAAGCTTTCTTT.